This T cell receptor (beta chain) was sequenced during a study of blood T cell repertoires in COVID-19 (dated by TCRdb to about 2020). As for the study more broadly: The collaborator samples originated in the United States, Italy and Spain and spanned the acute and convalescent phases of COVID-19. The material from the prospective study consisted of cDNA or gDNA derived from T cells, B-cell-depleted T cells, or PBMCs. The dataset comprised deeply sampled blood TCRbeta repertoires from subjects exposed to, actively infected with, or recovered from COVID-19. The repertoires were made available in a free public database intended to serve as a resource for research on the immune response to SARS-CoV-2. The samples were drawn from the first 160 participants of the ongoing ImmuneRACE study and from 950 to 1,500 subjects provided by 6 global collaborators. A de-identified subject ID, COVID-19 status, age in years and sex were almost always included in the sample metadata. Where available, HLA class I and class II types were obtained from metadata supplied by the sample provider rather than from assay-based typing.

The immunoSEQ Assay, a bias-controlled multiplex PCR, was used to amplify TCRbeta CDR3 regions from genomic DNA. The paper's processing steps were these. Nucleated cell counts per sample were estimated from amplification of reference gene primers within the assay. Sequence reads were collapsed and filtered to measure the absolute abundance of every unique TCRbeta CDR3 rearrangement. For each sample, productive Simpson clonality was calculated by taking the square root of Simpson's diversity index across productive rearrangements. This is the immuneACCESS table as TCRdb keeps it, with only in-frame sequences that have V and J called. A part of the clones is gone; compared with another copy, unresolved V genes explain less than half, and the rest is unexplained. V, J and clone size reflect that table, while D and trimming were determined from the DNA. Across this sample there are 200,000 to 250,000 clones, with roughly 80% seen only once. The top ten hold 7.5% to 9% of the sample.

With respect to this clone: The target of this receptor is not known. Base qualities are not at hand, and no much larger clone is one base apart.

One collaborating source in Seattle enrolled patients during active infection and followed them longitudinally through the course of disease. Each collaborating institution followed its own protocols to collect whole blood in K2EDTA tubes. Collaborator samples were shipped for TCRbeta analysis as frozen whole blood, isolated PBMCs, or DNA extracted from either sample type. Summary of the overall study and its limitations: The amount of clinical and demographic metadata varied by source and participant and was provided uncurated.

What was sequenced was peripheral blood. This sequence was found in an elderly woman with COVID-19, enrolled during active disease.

The CDR3 protein is CASGSSGRNSPLHF. The sequenced DNA: TGTGCCAGCGGCTCGAGCGGAAGGAATTCACCCCTCCACTTT. This chain is built from TRBV2 and TRBJ1-6; confidence is insufficient to name the D gene. The CDR3 runs 14 amino acids, cysteine and phenylalanine included. Of the read, only the CDR3 DNA is kept; its 42 bases are in frame from base 1. Relative to germline, V is 8 bases shorter and J is 7 bases shorter, with 15 bases between their ends. According to the germline V gene, CDR1 reads SNHLY and CDR2 reads FYNNEI.